A single sample is the source of the 30 T cell receptor beta chains below, sequenced in a study of cytomegalovirus exposure and HLA in healthy donors. Primers included in the PCR were 60 Vbeta and 13 Jbeta primers. This table comes from immunoSEQ multiplex PCR, and its TCRdb copy is limited to in-frame clones, with some not included. The repertoire has about 180,000 clones, under 80% of them found once; the top ten carry about 2.5%. The sequencing sample was made of PBMCs. These receptors were collected from a woman in her 30s in good health and CMV-seropositive.

Concerning this clone: Different DNA sequences within this sample yield the same CDR3. The chain joins TRBV5-1 to TRBJ1-4; weak D call: TRBD1 (6 bases). Germline V CDR1 and CDR2: SGHRS, YFSETQ. Between the trimmed V and J ends, which lost 4 bases and 6 bases, there was a span of 22 bases. The CDR3 spans 17 residues. The CDR3, as DNA: TGCGCCAGCAGCCGCCAGTCCCAGGGGCTCGGTGATGAAAAACTGTTTTTT. Translated: CASSRQSQGLGDEKLFF.

The chain carries TRBV6-5 and TRBJ1-2; 7 bases are shared with TRBD1. V lost 0 bases and J lost 8; bases outside the gene matches: 3. Per germline, CDR1 MNHEY and CDR2 SVGAGI. CDR3 length: 13 residues. The CDR3 bases are TGTGCCAGCAGTTACTCGACAGGGACCGGCTACACCTTC. Protein: CASSYSTGTGYTF.

The V call is TRBV4-3, the J call TRBJ2-7; D unresolved. V gave up 0 bases and J gave up 3 bases, with 15 bases separating them. This CDR3 spans 16 amino acids. From germline, CDR1 is LGHNA and CDR2 YSLEER. The CDR3 protein is CASSQEVASQRYEQYF. The CDR3 DNA reads as TGCGCCAGCAGCCAAGAAGTAGCAAGTCAACGCTACGAGCAGTACTTC.

This chain joins TRBV5-4 and TRBJ1-2; TRBD1 agrees at 8 bases. The V and J ends lost 4 bases and 6 bases, in that order; junction bases with no gene match: 5. The CDR3 runs to 13 residues. Germline CDR1 is SGHNT and CDR2 is YYREEE (reference sequence). The chain's CDR3 is CASSRGQGDGYTF. For the CDR3, the DNA is TGTGCCAGCAGCCGCGGACAGGGAGATGGCTACACCTTC.

The J gene is TRBJ2-5, the V gene TRBV14, with unresolved D. The CDR3 is 14 residues long. Trimming took off 1 base at V and 4 bases at J, with 10 bases between the two ends. CDR1 and CDR2 (germline): SGHDN, FVKESK. CDR3 loop: CASSQGARSETQYF. The CDR3 DNA reads as TGTGCCAGCAGCCAAGGAGCTAGGTCAGAGACCCAGTACTTC. The variable domain in full, with the rest retrieved from reference TRBV14 and TRBJ2-5, is EAGVTQFPSHSVIEKGQTVTLRCDPISGHDNLYWYRRVMGKEIKFLLHFVKESKQDESGMPNNRFLAERTGGTYSTLKVQPAELEDSGVYFCASSQGARSETQYFGPGTRLLVL.

The CDR3 sequence: CASTSRGTGAEKLFF. CDR3 DNA sequence: TGTGCCAGTACATCTCGCGGGACAGGGGCCGAAAAACTGTTTTTT. This rearrangement joins TRBV19 to TRBJ1-4; 10 bases align to TRBD1. The CDR3 extends over 15 amino acids. CDR1 LNHDA and CDR2 SQIVND come from the germline V gene (reference sequence). The trim removed 7 bases at V and 8 bases at J, leaving 10 bases unmatched.

This chain joins TRBV30 and TRBJ1-6; 10 positions match TRBD1. Losses at the gene ends were 0 bases for V and 14 bases for J; bases not matched to a gene: 4. Germline V gives CDR1 GTSNPN, CDR2 SVGIG (reference sequence). The CDR3 extends over 13 amino acids. CDR3 amino acids: CAWSVGTGDTLHF. CDR3 nucleotide sequence: TGTGCCTGGAGTGTTGGGACAGGGGATACCCTCCACTTT.

The chain combines TRBV7-8 with TRBJ1-2; unclear D gene. This CDR3 is built from 13 residues. Trimming took off 1 base at V and 5 bases at J, with 8 bases between the two ends. Germline CDR1 SGHVS, CDR2 FQNEAQ. As DNA, the CDR3 is TGTGCCAGCAGCTTAGAATCCGAGTATGGCTACACCTTC. This gives the protein CASSLESEYGYTF.

J is TRBJ1-5 and V is TRBV4-3; D call uncertain. This CDR3 has 18 amino acids. CDR1 and CDR2 (germline): LGHNA, YSLEER. Trimming shortened V by 6 bases and J by 0 bases, and 21 bases separated the two germline ends. As DNA, the CDR3 is TGCGCCAGCAGTCTGCGGCTTACTCCGTCTTATAGCAATCAGCCCCAGCATTTT. This encodes CASSLRLTPSYSNQPQHF.

This chain uses TRBV7-2 with TRBJ2-7, with unresolved D. The CDR3 contains 15 residues. The germline V gene has CDR1 SGHTA and CDR2 FQGNSA. V gave up 1 base and J gave up 0 bases, with 10 bases separating them. The CDR3 DNA follows: TGTGCCAGCAGCTTAGTCCAGGTTTCCTCCTACGAGCAGTACTTC. Its translation: CASSLVQVSSYEQYF.

The genes are TRBV7-8 and TRBJ2-1; D is perhaps TRBD1 (6 bases). This CDR3 spans 13 amino acids. V was cut by 9 bases and J by 6 bases, with 15 bases left in between. The germline V gene encodes CDR1 SGHVS and CDR2 FQNEAQ. This CDR3 is CASRLRGGNEQFF. The CDR3 DNA reads as TGTGCCAGTCGGTTGCGAGGGGGCAATGAGCAGTTCTTC.

The gene calls are TRBV15 and TRBJ2-1; 9 bases fit TRBD1. The CDR3 is 15 residues long. V dropped 0 bases and J dropped 8; count of bases not matched to a gene: 5. Germline assignment: CDR1 LNHNV and CDR2 YYDKDF (reference sequence). The CDR3 DNA reads as TGTGCCACCAGCAGAGATCTGGGACAGGGACATGAGCAGTTCTTC. Protein product: CATSRDLGQGHEQFF.

The gene calls are TRBV10-1 and TRBJ2-2, with 10 bases lining up with TRBD2. Unmatched junction bases numbered 7, after V lost 6 bases and J lost 3 bases. The CDR3 runs 16 residues. Germline CDR1 WNHNN, CDR2 SYGVQD (reference sequence). As DNA, the CDR3 is TGCGCCAGCAGACCCCTAGCGGGGGAGGACACCGGGGAGCTGTTTTTT. This encodes CASRPLAGEDTGELFF.

The chain couples TRBV28 to TRBJ2-3; tentative D call: TRBD2 (5 bases). The germline CDR1 and CDR2 sequences are MDHEN and SYDVKM. V was cut by 6 bases and J by 0 bases, with 28 bases left in between. This CDR3 region has 20 residues. Here the CDR3 reads CASSPPEGRSAPPSTDTQYF. The CDR3 DNA reads as TGTGCCAGCAGCCCACCTGAGGGCAGGTCGGCACCGCCTAGCACAGATACGCAGTATTTT. Using reference TRBV28 and TRBJ2-3 for the parts outside the CDR3, the full variable domain is DVKVTQSSRYLVKRTGEKVFLECVQDMDHENMFWYRQDPGLGLRLIYFSYDVKMKEKGDIPEGYSVSREKKERFSLILESASTNQTSMYLCASSPPEGRSAPPSTDTQYFGPGTRLTVL.

J is TRBJ2-1 and V is TRBV10-1; tentatively, D is TRBD2 (6 bases). The CDR3 totals 16 residues. Trimming left V 6 bases short and J 1 base short, with 16 bases between. Germline V gives CDR1 WNHNN, CDR2 SYGVQD (reference sequence). CDR3 residues: CASSGGSWGSYNEQFF. Here the CDR3 DNA reads TGCGCCAGCAGCGGGGGTTCCTGGGGGTCCTACAATGAGCAGTTCTTC.

As DNA, the CDR3 is TGTGCCAGCTGTGGCTTGTTCTATGGCTACACCTTC. As protein: CASCGLFYGYTF. The gene calls are TRBV19 and TRBJ1-2, with D hard to call. In germline, CDR1 is LNHDA, CDR2 SQIVND (reference sequence). This CDR3 spans 12 amino acids. V was cut by 9 bases and J by 4 bases, with 12 bases left in between.

This rearrangement joins TRBV5-4 to TRBJ2-5, with 9 bases lining up with TRBD2. CDR3 length equals 16 residues. V shed 0 bases, J shed 5 bases, and the junction held 8 bases outside the gene matches. From germline, CDR1 is SGHNT and CDR2 YYREEE (reference sequence). The CDR3 protein is CASSLVVAGAGETQYF. Here the CDR3 DNA reads TGTGCCAGCAGCTTGGTCGTAGCGGGGGCGGGGGAGACCCAGTACTTC. Together with reference TRBV5-4 and TRBJ2-5, the CDR3 gives the full variable domain: ETGVTQSPTHLIKTRGQQVTLRCSSQSGHNTVSWYQQALGQGPQFIFQYYREEENGRGNFPPRFSGLQFPNYSSELNVNALELDDSALYLCASSLVVAGAGETQYFGPGTRLLVL.

Comments on this clone: The sample carries other DNA sequences with the same CDR3. The gene calls are TRBV4-3 and TRBJ1-2; 8 bases line up with TRBD1. Germline lookup yields CDR1 LGHNA and CDR2 YSLEER. This CDR3 has 14 residues. Losses at the gene ends were 1 base for V and 2 bases for J; bases not matched to a gene: 0. CDR3 loop: CASSQGTGNYGYTF. In DNA form, the CDR3 reads TGCGCCAGCAGCCAAGGGACAGGGAACTATGGCTACACCTTC.

V is TRBV10-3 and J is TRBJ1-1; 9 bases are shared with TRBD1. J gave up 3 bases and V 0 bases, and 11 bases lay outside the gene matches. Germline V gene sequence: CDR1 ENHRY, CDR2 SYGVKD. The CDR3 is made up of 18 amino acids. This CDR3 is CAISESNGWGQGDTEAFF. The CDR3 DNA is TGTGCCATCAGTGAGTCGAACGGCTGGGGACAGGGAGACACTGAAGCTTTCTTT.

V is TRBV10-2 and J is TRBJ1-2; D is ambiguous. Germline V gene sequence: CDR1 WSHSY, CDR2 SAAADI. The CDR3 consists of 14 residues. Trimming took off 7 bases at V and 2 bases at J, with 14 bases between the two ends. The CDR3: CASTPGSWNYGYTF. DNA of the CDR3: TGCGCCAGCACCCCCGGGAGTTGGAACTATGGCTACACCTTC.

This clone was found a few times. In nucleotides, the CDR3 is TGTGCCAGCAGCGTAGGACAGCCCTACGAGCAGTACTTC. Amino acid sequence: CASSVGQPYEQYF. V usage is TRBV9 and J usage is TRBJ2-7, with a tentative D call TRBD1 (5 bases). This CDR3 comprises 13 residues. The germline gives CDR1 SGDLS, CDR2 YYNGEE. V lost 0 bases and J 2 bases, leaving 6 bases between the germline ends.

The chain joins TRBV19 to TRBJ2-3; TRBD2 aligns across 15 bases. Trimming took 2 bases from V and 1 from J; bases not matched to a gene: 4. CDR1 is LNHDA, CDR2 SQIVND, per germline (reference sequence). The CDR3 is 18 residues long. Here the CDR3 DNA reads TGTGCCAGTAGTATATTCCGGACTAGCGGGGGGGGCACAGATACGCAGTATTTT. Translating gives CASSIFRTSGGGTDTQYF.

The chain employs TRBV5-1 and TRBJ1-4, with 12 bases lining up with TRBD1. V lost 4 bases to trimming and J lost 8 bases; unmatched junction nucleotides: 3. From germline, CDR1 is SGHRS and CDR2 YFSETQ. This CDR3 is 14 amino acids long. CDR3 amino acids: CASSPGTGGEKLFF. For the CDR3, the DNA is TGCGCCAGCAGCCCCGGGACAGGGGGCGAAAAACTGTTTTTT.

The chain recombines TRBV12-5 with TRBJ2-4, with D perhaps matching TRBD1 (7 bases). Germline CDR1 and CDR2: LGHNT and FRNRAP. There are 16 residues in the CDR3. V lost 0 bases to trimming and J lost 9 bases, with 18 bases between them. The CDR3 region is CASGLVPGQVGGIQYF. For the CDR3, the DNA is TGTGCTAGTGGTTTGGTACCTGGACAGGTGGGGGGCATTCAGTACTTC.

This chain joins TRBV9 and TRBJ1-4; D unresolved. Per germline, CDR1 SGDLS and CDR2 YYNGEE. With 4 bases removed from V and 3 bases from J, the gap between germline ends came to 13 bases. CDR3 size: 15 residues. The CDR3, as DNA: TGTGCCAGCAGCCCCAGCCGGGGAGCTAATGAAAAACTGTTTTTT. Residues: CASSPSRGANEKLFF.

J is TRBJ1-4 and V is TRBV6-5; TRBD1 is a possible D gene (5 bases). The V end lost 6 bases, the J end lost 8 bases, and 10 bases lay between the germline ends. The CDR3 runs to 12 residues. Germline V gene data show CDR1 as MNHEY and CDR2 as SVGAGI. Here the CDR3 DNA reads TGTGCCAGCAGGGGGCTGGAGGAAAAACTGTTTTTT. This sequence encodes CASRGLEEKLFF.

V is TRBV27 and J is TRBJ2-7, with D maybe TRBD1 (6 bases). The CDR3 contains 15 residues. Germline V gene sequence: CDR1 MNHEY, CDR2 SMNVEV (reference sequence). The V and J ends lost 2 bases and 2 bases respectively, with 13 bases between them. The CDR3 reads CASSLRPDSPYEQYF. The CDR3 bases are TGTGCCAGCAGTTTAAGGCCGGACAGCCCCTACGAGCAGTACTTC.

The chain combines TRBV2 with TRBJ2-1, with 9 bases identical to TRBD1. CDR1 is SNHLY, CDR2 FYNNEI, per germline. The CDR3 runs 14 residues. The V and J ends lost 6 bases and 1 base, in that order; junction bases with no gene match: 1. CDR3 in DNA: TGTGCCAGCAGCGGACAGGGGTCCTACAATGAGCAGTTCTTC. Encoded protein: CASSGQGSYNEQFF.

The sample holds a few counts of this clone. The rearrangement joins TRBV7-9 to TRBJ2-2, with D possibly being TRBD1 (5 bases). V was cut by 5 bases and J by 13 bases, with 14 bases left in between. The length of the CDR3 is 12 residues. Germline V lookup: CDR1 SEHNR, CDR2 FQNEAQ (reference sequence). The DNA of the CDR3 is TGTGCCAGCAGCCGGACAAATTGGGGGCTGTTTTTT. It yields the protein CASSRTNWGLFF.

In nucleotides, the CDR3 is TGTGCCAGCAGTTTCCGCGGGACAGATTATGGCTACACCTTC. It yields the protein CASSFRGTDYGYTF. The chain combines TRBV27 with TRBJ1-2; TRBD1 matches 7 bases. Looked up from germline, CDR1 is MNHEY and CDR2 is SMNVEV (reference sequence). Trimming at V came to 3 bases and at J to 5 bases, leaving 6 bases not matched to a gene. The CDR3 sequence is 14 residues long.